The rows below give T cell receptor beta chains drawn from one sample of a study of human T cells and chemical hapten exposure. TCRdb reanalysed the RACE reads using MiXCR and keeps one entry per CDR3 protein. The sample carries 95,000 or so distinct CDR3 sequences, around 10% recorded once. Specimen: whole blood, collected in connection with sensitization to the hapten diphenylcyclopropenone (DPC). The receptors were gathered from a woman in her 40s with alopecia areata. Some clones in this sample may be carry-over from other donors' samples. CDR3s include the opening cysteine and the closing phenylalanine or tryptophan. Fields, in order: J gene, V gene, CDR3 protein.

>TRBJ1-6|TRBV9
CASSVVHTDSPLHF
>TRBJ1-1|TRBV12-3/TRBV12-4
CASSSGGGSTEAFF
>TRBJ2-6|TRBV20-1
CSAGGTRLSGANVLTF
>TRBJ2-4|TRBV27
CASSPPGLAGQVAKNIQYF
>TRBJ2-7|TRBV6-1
CASSESWGGREQYF
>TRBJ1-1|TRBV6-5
CAVGERVTEAFF
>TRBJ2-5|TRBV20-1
CSALPGLAGGPLATQYF
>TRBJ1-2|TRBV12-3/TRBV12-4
CASSNLRDRGRVGYTF
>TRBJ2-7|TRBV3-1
CASSYLAGGDEQYF
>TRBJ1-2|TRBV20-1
CSASLAHEASNYGYTF
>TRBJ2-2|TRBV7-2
CASSVGNTGELFF
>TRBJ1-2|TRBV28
CATRGGAYGYTF
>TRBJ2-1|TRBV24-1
CATSDQRPGTSGNNEQFF
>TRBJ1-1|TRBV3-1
CASSQGSRGGTEAFF
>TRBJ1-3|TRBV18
CASSPPTGSGNTIYF
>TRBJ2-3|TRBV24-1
CATSPNPRSRESSTDTQYF
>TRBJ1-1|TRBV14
CASSQESFSRGLEAFF
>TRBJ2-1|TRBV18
CASSPPAGTSGRNEQFF
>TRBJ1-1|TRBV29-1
CSLGTDLNTEAFF
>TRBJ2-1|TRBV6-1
CASSDIPAGVNEQFF
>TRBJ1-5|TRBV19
CASSIRQGEQPQHF
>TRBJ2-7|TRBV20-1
CSARKAGQPAYEQYF
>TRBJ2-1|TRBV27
CASSLWPNEQFF
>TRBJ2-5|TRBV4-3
CASSQVRGLQETQYF
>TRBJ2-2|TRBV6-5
CASSYGTSGRSGELFF
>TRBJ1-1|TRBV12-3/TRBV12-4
CASSRDLGNTEAFF
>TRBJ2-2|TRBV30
CAWSVRSGGRPNTGELFF
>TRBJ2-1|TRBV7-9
CASSLVAGKVDEQFF
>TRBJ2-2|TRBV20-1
CSARRDLNTGELFF
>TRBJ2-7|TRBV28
CASSPGGAVPYEQYF
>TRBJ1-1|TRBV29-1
CTFGPQQGEAFF
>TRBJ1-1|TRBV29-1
CSVWSSMNTEAFF
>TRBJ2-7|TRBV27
CASFSSSYEQYF
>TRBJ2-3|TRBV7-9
CASSLVAGGTDTQYF
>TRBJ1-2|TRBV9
CASSAQGVYGYTF
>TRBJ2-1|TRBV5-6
CASSGDRGVNEQFF
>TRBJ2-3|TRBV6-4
CASSASGGAGDTQYF
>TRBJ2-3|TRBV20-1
CSATGIGHTDTQYF
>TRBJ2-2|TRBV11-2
CASSNRAQAGTGELFF
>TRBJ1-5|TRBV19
CASRRDRWNQPQHF
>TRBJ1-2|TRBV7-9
CALETEGSNYGYTF
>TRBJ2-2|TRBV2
CASIALPGGTGELFF
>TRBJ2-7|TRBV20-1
CSAGPGTVDEQYF
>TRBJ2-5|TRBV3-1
CATRDPLAPPRGETQYF
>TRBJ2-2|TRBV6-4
CASSAGSDTGELFF
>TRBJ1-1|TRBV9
CASSGQGPSGTEAFF
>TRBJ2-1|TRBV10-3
CAISGASGSLGEQFF
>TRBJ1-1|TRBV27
CASSTGVTGEAFF
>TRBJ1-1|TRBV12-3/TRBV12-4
CASSLGEGYAEAFF
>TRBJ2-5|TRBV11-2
CASSLNRGETQYF
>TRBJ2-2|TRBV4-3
CASSQEPPPGLATGELFF
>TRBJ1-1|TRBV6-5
CASRPNLQGIGTEAFF
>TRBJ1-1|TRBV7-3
CASSLKAPGLGTEAFF
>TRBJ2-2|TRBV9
CASSVGSVATRELFF